A single sample is the source of the 15 T cell receptor beta chains below, sequenced in a study of blood T cell repertoires in COVID-19. Sequenced by immunoSEQ multiplex PCR; TCRdb stores in-frame clones only, minus some. The repertoire holds approximately 52,000 clones, about 85% seen once, with about 10% in the top ten. Sequenced material: peripheral blood. Receptors were obtained from a human donor in a cohort sampled during active COVID-19.

The V call is TRBV28, the J call TRBJ2-7, with D uncertain. The CDR3 consists of 12 residues. The V and J ends lost 3 bases and 2 bases respectively, with 5 bases between them. Germline CDR1 is MDHEN and CDR2 is SYDVKM. CDR3 DNA: TGTGCCAGCAGTTTGTCGGCCTACGAGCAGTACTTC. The encoded protein is CASSLSAYEQYF.

This clone came up once. V is TRBV6-5 and J is TRBJ2-5, with D hard to call. There are 15 residues in the CDR3. V lost 6 bases and J lost 5, with 19 bases in between. CDR1 is MNHEY and CDR2 is SVGAGI in the germline V gene. CDR3 residues: CASSPMAVGRETQYF. CDR3 bases: TGTGCCAGCAGCCCGATGGCAGTCGGCAGGGAGACCCAGTACTTC.

The rearrangement links TRBV5-4 to TRBJ2-1, with 11 nucleotides matching TRBD2. V was clipped by 4 bases and J by 7 bases; unmatched bases: 4. CDR1 SGHNT and CDR2 YYREEE come from the germline V gene (reference sequence). The CDR3 runs 14 residues. The CDR3 region has the DNA TGTGCCAGCAGCAATAGCGGGAGGGAGAATGAGCAGTTCTTC. Amino acid sequence: CASSNSGRENEQFF.

The chain is built from TRBV9 and TRBJ1-4; 9 nucleotides match TRBD1. CDR1 SGDLS and CDR2 YYNGEE come from the germline V gene. This CDR3 spans 14 amino acids. The V segment lost 3 bases and the J segment 7 bases; nucleotides outside the gene matches: 4. CDR3 sequence reads: CASSAGTGSEKLFF. The CDR3 nucleotides read TGTGCCAGCAGCGCCGGGACAGGGAGTGAAAAACTGTTTTTT.

The rearrangement uses TRBV6-5 and TRBJ1-1; weak D call: TRBD1 (6 bases). CDR3 length: 13 residues. Per germline, CDR1 MNHEY and CDR2 SVGAGI. The V gene lost 6 bases and the J gene lost 5 bases, with 13 bases spanning the gap. This CDR3 reads CASRPDRTTEAFF. CDR3 bases: TGTGCCAGCAGACCCGACAGGACTACTGAAGCTTTCTTT.

This sequence joins TRBV5-1 and TRBJ2-3; 8 nucleotides match TRBD2. The J segment lost 2 bases and the V segment lost 0 bases, leaving 5 bases of the junction unmatched. The CDR3 loop spans 16 amino acids. Germline V gene lookup returns CDR1 SGHRS and CDR2 YFSETQ. The CDR3 protein is CASSLGAGAITDTQYF. The DNA for the CDR3 is TGCGCCAGCAGCTTGGGAGCGGGAGCGATCACAGATACGCAGTATTTT.

This chain links TRBV6-5 with TRBJ2-3, with D uncertain. The CDR3 is made up of 14 amino acids. Germline V CDR1 and CDR2: MNHEY, SVGAGI. Trimming took off 6 bases at V and 2 bases at J, with 12 bases between the two ends. The CDR3 loop reads CASRRSPVTDTQYF. Here the CDR3 DNA reads TGTGCCAGCAGGCGAAGCCCGGTCACAGATACGCAGTATTTT.

This clone has only a few counts. The rearrangement links TRBV7-9 to TRBJ2-7, with D perhaps matching TRBD1 (6 bases). CDR1 and CDR2 (germline): SEHNR, FQNEAQ (reference sequence). V lost 5 bases and J 4 bases, leaving 6 bases between the germline ends. The CDR3 has 11 residues. The CDR3: CASSTGYEQYF. In DNA, the CDR3 is TGTGCCAGCAGCACAGGGTACGAGCAGTACTTC.

This chain links TRBV5-1 with TRBJ2-1; 10 bases are shared with TRBD2. This CDR3 region has 15 residues. The V gene's germline CDR1 is SGHRS and CDR2 YFSETQ. Trimming cost V 5 bases and J 0 bases; bases outside gene matches: 2. Here the CDR3 DNA reads TGCGCCAGCAGTTCTAGCGGGAGCTCCTACAATGAGCAGTTCTTC. The encoded protein is CASSSSGSSYNEQFF.

The chain has TRBV5-1 and TRBJ2-3; TRBD1 matches at 7 bases. CDR3 size: 16 residues. Germline trimming cut 2 bases from V and 0 bases from J; bases unmatched to any gene: 6. Germline CDR1 is SGHRS and CDR2 is YFSETQ. As DNA, the CDR3 is TGCGCCAGCAGCTTCGGGACAGCGACCAGCACAGATACGCAGTATTTT. The encoded protein is CASSFGTATSTDTQYF.

V is TRBV7-8 and J is TRBJ1-4; D is uncertain. Germline V lookup: CDR1 SGHVS, CDR2 FQNEAQ. V was clipped by 2 bases and J by 4 bases, with 14 bases between them. The CDR3 is 16 residues long. CDR3 loop: CASSLRPAPFNEKLFF. CDR3 DNA sequence: TGTGCCAGCAGCTTACGGCCAGCGCCGTTTAATGAAAAACTGTTTTTT.

J is TRBJ2-2 and V is TRBV4-1, with D perhaps TRBD2 (5 bases). The CDR3 has 15 residues. Germline CDR1 reads MGHRA; CDR2 reads YSYEKL. V was clipped by 2 bases and J by 5 bases, with 12 bases between them. This chain's CDR3 is CASSQWTGRTGELFF. In DNA form, the CDR3 reads TGCGCCAGCAGCCAATGGACTGGGAGAACCGGGGAGCTGTTTTTT.

The chain uses TRBV3-1 (or the pseudogene TRBV3-2) and TRBJ2-1; TRBD2 agrees at 12 bases. V trimming: 1 base; J trimming: 1 base; junction bases outside the gene matches: 5. Germline assignment: CDR1 LGHDT and CDR2 YNNKEL (reference sequence). The CDR3 runs to 18 residues. CDR3 in amino acids: CASSQVLLAGGSYNEQFF. The CDR3 DNA reads TGTGCCAGCAGCCAAGTGCTCCTAGCGGGAGGGTCCTACAATGAGCAGTTCTTC.

J is TRBJ2-1 and V is TRBV21-1; the D call TRBD1 from the table was never checked on the DNA. TRBV21-1 is a recognized pseudogene. This CDR3 is built from 16 residues. The CDR3 region is CASSKCPGTGDNEQFF. The DNA for the CDR3 is TGTGCCAGCAGCAAATGCCCGGGTACAGGGGACAATGAGCAGTTCTTC.

In this sample, this clone turned up a few times. The chain has TRBV10-2 and TRBJ2-1, with 9 nucleotides matching TRBD2. The CDR3 runs to 16 residues. Germline V CDR1 and CDR2: WSHSY, SAAADI. V lost 4 bases, J lost 9 bases, and 13 bases stayed unmatched. The CDR3 nucleotides read TGCGCCAGCAGTGGGGCCGGGACTAGCACCCTGGGTGAGCAGTTCTTC. Its translation: CASSGAGTSTLGEQFF.